The 7 T cell receptor beta chains below come from one sample, sequenced in a study of blood T cell repertoires in COVID-19. TCRdb's copy holds only in-frame clones and misses some; the assay was immunoSEQ multiplex PCR. Of 110,000 to 150,000 clones listed, around 89% were seen once; the top ten hold 2.5% to 3%. The material sequenced was peripheral blood. These receptors all stem from a man between 60 and 70 years old with active or convalescent COVID-19.

The chain carries TRBV5-1 and TRBJ1-2; D remains ambiguous. V was cut by 0 bases and J by 8 bases, with 17 bases left in between. Per germline, CDR1 SGHRS and CDR2 YFSETQ. This CDR3 has 15 amino acids. The CDR3 DNA sequence: TGCGCCAGCAGCTTGGCCGGGGAACAGCACGGCGGCTACACCTTC. Its translation: CASSLAGEQHGGYTF.

V and J are TRBV7-2 and TRBJ1-4; D may be TRBD1 (6 bases). Germline loops: CDR1 SGHTA, CDR2 FQGNSA. The CDR3 loop spans 14 amino acids. V lost 6 bases and J lost 2, with 10 bases in between. Here the CDR3 DNA reads TGTGCCAGCAGAAGGGGGGGGACTAATGAAAAACTGTTTTTT. The encoded protein is CASRRGGTNEKLFF.

The table lists this clone with a count of one. The chain carries TRBV19 and TRBJ2-7; tentatively, D is TRBD1 (7 bases). V was clipped by 4 bases and J by 6 bases, with 13 bases between them. The CDR3 consists of 13 residues. Per the germline V gene, CDR1 is LNHDA and CDR2 is SQIVND (reference sequence). CDR3 bases: TGTGCCAGTAGTAAAACAGGGGACTCCGAGCAGTACTTC. Its protein is CASSKTGDSEQYF.

Note on this clone: The sample has other DNA sequences that encode this CDR3 too. The V and J genes are TRBV12-3 or TRBV12-4 and TRBJ1-1; D unclear. CDR3 length equals 13 residues. Trimming removed 6 bases at V and 0 bases at J, with 8 bases between. The CDR3 bases are TGTGCCAGCAGCCTTACGGTGAACACTGAAGCTTTCTTT. Encoded protein: CASSLTVNTEAFF.

A single count supports this clone. The rearrangement links TRBV5-1 to TRBJ2-7, with D perhaps TRBD2 (6 bases). Deletions cut 0 bases from V and 0 bases from J, with 10 bases between. The CDR3 is 15 amino acids. CDR1 is SGHRS, CDR2 YFSETQ, per germline. CDR3 DNA: TGCGCCAGCAGCTTGGCCGGGACTTCCTCCTACGAGCAGTACTTC. This translates into CASSLAGTSSYEQYF. The full variable domain, with the rest looked up from reference TRBV5-1 and TRBJ2-7, is KAGVTQTPRYLIKTRGQQVTLSCSPISGHRSVSWYQQTPGQGLQFLFEYFSETQRNKGNFPGRFSGRQFSNSRSEMNVSTLELGDSALYLCASSLAGTSSYEQYFGPGTRLTVT.

The genes are TRBV4-3 and TRBJ2-3; D is undetermined. Germline CDR1 is LGHNA and CDR2 is YSLEER. Between the trimmed V and J ends, which lost 1 base and 7 bases, there was a span of 9 bases. This CDR3 has 13 amino acids. The CDR3: CASSQGVDNTQYF. The CDR3 DNA is TGCGCCAGCAGCCAAGGGGTCGACAATACGCAGTATTTT.

The chain carries TRBV28 and TRBJ2-1, with 8 nucleotides matching TRBD2. V was pared by 6 bases and J by 10 bases, with 14 bases of the junction left unmatched. The length of the CDR3 is 15 residues. Germline loops: CDR1 MDHEN, CDR2 SYDVKM. The CDR3 coding sequence is TGTGCCAGCAGACGCGCGGCTAGCGGGTCCCAGGAGCAGTTCTTC. Translation gives CASRRAASGSQEQFF.